A selection of T cell receptor beta chains follows, all from one sample in a study of T-cell memory formation after mild COVID-19. One entry per CDR3 protein, called by TCRdb with MiXCR from the 5' RACE reads. The sample holds under 8,500 distinct CDR3 sequences, 31% seen once. Sequencing used PBMCs or a T cell subset sorted from them (not recorded which). The receptors stem from an adult woman who had mild COVID-19 (a few samples of this study predate the infection). Cell type and time point are not known. The CDR3 runs from the conserved cysteine through the conserved F or W. Each record gives: J gene, clone size, D gene, V gene, CDR3 DNA, CDR3 protein. A D gene is named only where the DNA matches it firmly. Not all rows give a size; the values are once, few, many and, for expanded clones, a class.

J: TRBJ2-1
size: many
D: NA
V: TRBV30
DNA: TGTGCCTGGAGTGTATCGCTCTCGTCGGGGCAGTTCTTC
CDR3: CAWSVSLSSGQFF

J: TRBJ1-1
size: many
D: NA
V: TRBV7-2
DNA: TGTGCCAGCAGCATCCCCTGGACAGACACTGAAGCTTTCTTT
CDR3: CASSIPWTDTEAFF

J: TRBJ2-3
size: medium-sized
D: NA
V: TRBV7-9
DNA: TGTGCCAGCAGCTTCTCCACGCAGTATTTT
CDR3: CASSFSTQYF

J: TRBJ2-7
size: many
D: NA
V: TRBV5-1
DNA: TGCGCCAGCAGACCCGGGACATCTTACGAGCAGTACTTC
CDR3: CASRPGTSYEQYF

J: TRBJ1-2
size: medium-sized
D: NA
V: TRBV4-1
DNA: TGCGCCAGCAGCCTAGAGGAAGGCAGGCCGTATGGCTACACCTTC
CDR3: CASSLEEGRPYGYTF

J: TRBJ1-2
size: many
D: TRBD1
V: TRBV4-2
DNA: TGTGCCAGCAGCCAGTCAGGGGGCTATGGCTACACCTTC
CDR3: CASSQSGGYGYTF

J: TRBJ2-3
size: many
D: TRBD1
V: TRBV15
DNA: TGTGCCACCAGCAGGTACCGGGACAGGGGTATCGGCACAGATACGCAGTATTTT
CDR3: CATSRYRDRGIGTDTQYF

J: TRBJ2-7
size: many
D: NA
V: TRBV7-9
DNA: TGTGCCAGCAGCTCCACAGGGACACACCGCGAGCAGTACTTC
CDR3: CASSSTGTHREQYF

J: TRBJ2-3
size: medium-sized
D: TRBD2
V: TRBV7-9
DNA: TGTGCCAGCATACCGGGGGGGAGAGATACGCAGTATTTT
CDR3: CASIPGGRDTQYF

J: TRBJ1-2
size: many
D: NA
V: TRBV30
DNA: TGTGCCTACTTACTGGCGGTGGGCTATGGCTACACCTTC
CDR3: CAYLLAVGYGYTF

J: TRBJ2-1
size: NA
D: TRBD1
V: TRBV12-3/TRBV12-4
DNA: TGTGCCAGCAGCCCTCCTTGGGACAGGTTGGCCAATGAGCAGTTCTTC
CDR3: CASSPPWDRLANEQFF

J: TRBJ2-2
size: many
D: TRBD2
V: TRBV6-5
DNA: TGTGCCAGCAGCTGGACTAGCGGGAACACCGGGGAGCTGTTTTTT
CDR3: CASSWTSGNTGELFF

J: TRBJ1-5
size: medium-sized
D: TRBD1
V: TRBV27
DNA: TGTGCCAGCAGTCCTATTTGGACAGGAGTAGACAATCAGCCCCAGCATTTT
CDR3: CASSPIWTGVDNQPQHF

J: TRBJ2-3
size: medium-sized
D: TRBD2
V: TRBV7-2
DNA: TGTGCCAGCAGCTTTCCGACTAGCGGGACTAGCACAGATACGCAGTATTTT
CDR3: CASSFPTSGTSTDTQYF

J: TRBJ1-4
size: many
D: NA
V: TRBV30
DNA: TGTGCCTGGAGTGCCCTTGGACAGAATGAAAAACTGTTTTTT
CDR3: CAWSALGQNEKLFF

J: TRBJ2-3
size: many
D: TRBD2
V: TRBV2
DNA: TGTGCCACGGGACTATTTAGCACAGATACGCAGTATTTT
CDR3: CATGLFSTDTQYF

J: TRBJ2-2
size: many
D: NA
V: TRBV11-3
DNA: TGTGCCAGCAGCTTAGTTTGGTCGTACAGAGAAAACACCGGGGAGCTGTTTTTT
CDR3: CASSLVWSYRENTGELFF

J: TRBJ2-2
size: NA
D: TRBD2
V: TRBV7-9
DNA: TGTGCCAGCAGCTTTGGGACTAGCGGGAGAATGACCGGGGAGCTGTTTTTT
CDR3: CASSFGTSGRMTGELFF

J: TRBJ2-7
size: medium-sized
D: NA
V: TRBV7-6
DNA: TGTGCCAGCAGCCCCTTTAGTGGGGACATGGACTACGAGCAGTACTTC
CDR3: CASSPFSGDMDYEQYF

J: TRBJ1-2
size: many
D: NA
V: TRBV7-9
DNA: TGTGCCAGCAGCTTAGGGGGAAACTATGGCTACACCTTC
CDR3: CASSLGGNYGYTF

J: TRBJ1-5
size: many
D: TRBD1
V: TRBV4-2
DNA: TGTGCCAGCAGCCAAGAAGGGACAGGGCACAATCAGCCCCAGCATTTT
CDR3: CASSQEGTGHNQPQHF

J: TRBJ1-3
size: many
D: TRBD1
V: TRBV27
DNA: TGTGCCAGCAGTTCACAGGGGAACTCTGGAAACACCATATATTTT
CDR3: CASSSQGNSGNTIYF